A selection of T cell receptor beta chains follows, all from one sample in a study of OX40 agonist ivuxolimab in advanced cancers. The protocol was immunoSEQ multiplex PCR, while the TCRdb copy is restricted to in-frame clones and leaves out a portion. Of 70,000 to 95,000 clones in the sample, 92% were seen once. Sequences were derived from CD4+ or CD8+ T cells sorted from blood, sampled in a trial of the OX40 agonist ivuxolimab. All receptors come from an adult with an advanced solid tumor such as melanoma, head and neck, liver or kidney cancer. Both conserved end residues are part of each CDR3. Each record gives: D gene, clone size, J gene, V gene, CDR3 protein, CDR3 DNA. A D gene is named only where the DNA matches it firmly. Clone sizes are given selectively: once, few, many, or a class where the clone is expanded.

d_call: -
clone_size: -
j_call: TRBJ2-5
v_call: TRBV7-3
cdr3_aa: CASSRDGAQETQYF
cdr3_nt: TGTGCCAGCAGTCGAGACGGGGCCCAAGAGACCCAGTACTTC

d_call: -
clone_size: -
j_call: TRBJ1-2
v_call: TRBV30
cdr3_aa: CAWTIVPNYGYTF
cdr3_nt: TGTGCCTGGACGATCGTTCCTAACTATGGCTACACCTTC

d_call: TRBD2
clone_size: -
j_call: TRBJ2-6
v_call: TRBV4-2
cdr3_aa: CASSPQAGVSSGANVLTF
cdr3_nt: TGTGCCAGCAGCCCTCAAGCGGGGGTCTCCTCTGGGGCCAACGTCCTGACTTTC

d_call: -
clone_size: -
j_call: TRBJ2-7
v_call: TRBV7-9
cdr3_aa: CASSRDVSYEQYF
cdr3_nt: TGTGCCAGCAGCCGGGACGTCTCCTACGAGCAGTACTTC

d_call: -
clone_size: -
j_call: TRBJ2-5
v_call: TRBV4-2
cdr3_aa: CASSQDPGPETQYF
cdr3_nt: TGTGCCAGCAGCCAAGATCCAGGGCCGGAGACCCAGTACTTC

d_call: -
clone_size: -
j_call: TRBJ2-7
v_call: TRBV30
cdr3_aa: CAWSVLGRSEQYF
cdr3_nt: TGTGCCTGGAGTGTACTCGGTAGGTCCGAGCAGTACTTC

d_call: -
clone_size: -
j_call: TRBJ2-7
v_call: TRBV6-5
cdr3_aa: CASSSGTTYEQYF
cdr3_nt: TGTGCCAGCAGTTCTGGGACGACCTACGAGCAGTACTTC

d_call: TRBD2
clone_size: -
j_call: TRBJ2-7
v_call: TRBV14
cdr3_aa: CASSQYLAGVEQYF
cdr3_nt: TGTGCCAGCAGCCAATATTTAGCGGGAGTTGAGCAGTACTTC

d_call: -
clone_size: -
j_call: TRBJ1-4
v_call: TRBV7-2
cdr3_aa: CASSLRWGSEKLFF
cdr3_nt: TGTGCCAGCAGCTTAAGGTGGGGGAGCGAAAAACTGTTTTTT

d_call: -
clone_size: -
j_call: TRBJ2-1
v_call: TRBV19
cdr3_aa: CAIFRASYNEQFF
cdr3_nt: TGTGCCATCTTTAGGGCCTCCTACAATGAGCAGTTCTTC

d_call: TRBD1
clone_size: -
j_call: TRBJ1-1
v_call: TRBV6-1
cdr3_aa: CASRDRGNTEAFF
cdr3_nt: TGTGCCAGCAGGGACAGGGGGAACACTGAAGCTTTCTTT

d_call: -
clone_size: -
j_call: TRBJ1-1
v_call: TRBV6-6
cdr3_aa: CASSYSEVGTEAFF
cdr3_nt: TGTGCCAGCAGTTACTCGGAGGTGGGCACTGAAGCTTTCTTT

d_call: TRBD1
clone_size: -
j_call: TRBJ2-2
v_call: TRBV6-4
cdr3_aa: CASSQNYRGRDTGELFF
cdr3_nt: TGTGCCAGCAGCCAAAATTACAGGGGGAGAGACACCGGGGAGCTGTTTTTT

d_call: -
clone_size: few
j_call: TRBJ2-7
v_call: TRBV30
cdr3_aa: CAWTGATRGEQYF
cdr3_nt: TGTGCCTGGACCGGAGCGACGCGGGGCGAGCAGTACTTC

d_call: TRBD1
clone_size: -
j_call: TRBJ2-3
v_call: TRBV7-8
cdr3_aa: CASSFRATGVLGTDTQYF
cdr3_nt: TGTGCCAGCAGCTTTCGTGCGACAGGGGTGCTGGGCACAGATACGCAGTATTTT

d_call: -
clone_size: few
j_call: TRBJ1-1
v_call: TRBV10-2
cdr3_aa: CASRPGSEAFF
cdr3_nt: TGCGCCAGCAGACCGGGATCTGAAGCTTTCTTT

d_call: -
clone_size: -
j_call: TRBJ2-1
v_call: TRBV9
cdr3_aa: CASSVVVVAIGEQFF
cdr3_nt: TGTGCCAGCAGCGTAGTAGTGGTGGCTATAGGGGAGCAGTTCTTC

d_call: -
clone_size: -
j_call: TRBJ2-2
v_call: TRBV28
cdr3_aa: CASSWGEGGRWTGELFF
cdr3_nt: TGTGCCAGCAGTTGGGGTGAAGGGGGAAGGTGGACCGGGGAGCTGTTTTTT

d_call: -
clone_size: -
j_call: TRBJ2-5
v_call: TRBV5-1
cdr3_aa: CASSLEVGGETQYF
cdr3_nt: TGCGCCAGCAGCTTGGAGGTCGGGGGCGAGACCCAGTACTTC

d_call: -
clone_size: -
j_call: TRBJ2-7
v_call: TRBV4-2
cdr3_aa: CASSQDRGPYEQYF
cdr3_nt: TGTGCCAGCAGCCAAGACAGGGGACCCTACGAGCAGTACTTC

d_call: TRBD2
clone_size: -
j_call: TRBJ2-5
v_call: TRBV7-2
cdr3_aa: CASSLAGLAPQETQYF
cdr3_nt: TGTGCCAGCAGCTTAGCGGGACTAGCGCCCCAAGAGACCCAGTACTTC

d_call: -
clone_size: -
j_call: TRBJ1-4
v_call: TRBV5-1
cdr3_aa: CASSLIAGATNEKLFF
cdr3_nt: TGCGCCAGCAGCTTGATCGCGGGGGCTACTAATGAAAAACTGTTTTTT

d_call: -
clone_size: -
j_call: TRBJ2-5
v_call: TRBV2
cdr3_aa: CASSEPGGVQETQYF
cdr3_nt: TGTGCCAGCAGTGAACCAGGGGGGGTCCAAGAGACCCAGTACTTC

d_call: -
clone_size: -
j_call: TRBJ1-1
v_call: TRBV5-4
cdr3_aa: CASPDRRVPYPEAFF
cdr3_nt: TGTGCCAGCCCCGACAGGAGGGTGCCGTACCCTGAAGCTTTCTTT

d_call: -
clone_size: -
j_call: TRBJ1-4
v_call: TRBV29-1
cdr3_aa: CSALEAGGTNEKLFF
cdr3_nt: TGCAGCGCCTTGGAGGCGGGAGGGACTAATGAAAAACTGTTTTTT

d_call: -
clone_size: once
j_call: TRBJ1-3
v_call: TRBV28
cdr3_aa: CASSLTGGEVIGNTIYF
cdr3_nt: TGTGCCAGCAGTTTAACAGGAGGAGAGGTGATTGGAAACACCATATATTTT

d_call: -
clone_size: -
j_call: TRBJ2-5
v_call: TRBV6-5
cdr3_aa: CASRTETAGTQYF
cdr3_nt: TGTGCCAGCAGAACGGAAACAGCAGGGACCCAGTACTTC